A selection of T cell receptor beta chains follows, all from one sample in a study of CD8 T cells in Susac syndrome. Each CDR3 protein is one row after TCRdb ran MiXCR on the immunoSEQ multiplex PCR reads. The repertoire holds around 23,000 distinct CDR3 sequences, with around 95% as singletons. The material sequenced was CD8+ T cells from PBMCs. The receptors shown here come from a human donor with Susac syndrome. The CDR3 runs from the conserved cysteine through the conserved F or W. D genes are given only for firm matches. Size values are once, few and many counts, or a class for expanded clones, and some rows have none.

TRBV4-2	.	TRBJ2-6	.	CASTLDGSSGANVLTF	TGTGCCAGCACCTTGGACGGTAGCTCTGGGGCCAACGTCCTGACTTTC
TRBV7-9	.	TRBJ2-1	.	CASSLPPLKGAGPHNEQFF	TGTGCCAGCAGCTTACCCCCCCTGAAAGGGGCGGGGCCCCACAATGAGCAGTTCTTC
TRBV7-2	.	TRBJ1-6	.	CASSLSYTSDSPLHF	TGTGCCAGCAGCTTAAGTTATACCAGTGATTCACCCCTCCACTTT
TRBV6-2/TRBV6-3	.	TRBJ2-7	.	CASSYGLSAYEQYF	TGTGCCAGCAGTTACGGTCTATCAGCCTACGAGCAGTACTTC
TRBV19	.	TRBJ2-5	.	CASSIRPGDLQETQYF	TGTGCCAGTAGTATTCGTCCAGGGGATCTCCAAGAGACCCAGTACTTC
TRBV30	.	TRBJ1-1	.	CAWGPDSSNTEAFF	TGTGCCTGGGGTCCCGACAGCTCGAACACTGAAGCTTTCTTT
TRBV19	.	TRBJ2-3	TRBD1	CASSRNWDRDGDTQYF	TGTGCCAGTAGTCGAAACTGGGACAGGGATGGAGATACGCAGTATTTT
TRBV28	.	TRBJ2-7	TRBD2	CASLSSGPPYEQYF	TGTGCCAGCTTATCTAGCGGGCCCCCCTACGAGCAGTACTTC
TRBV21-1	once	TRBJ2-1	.	CASSKALPINEQFF	TGTGCCAGCAGCAAAGCACTTCCAATCAATGAGCAGTTCTTC
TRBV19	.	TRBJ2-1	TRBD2	CASTLAGSSYNEQFF	TGTGCCAGTACTCTAGCGGGGAGCTCCTACAATGAGCAGTTCTTC
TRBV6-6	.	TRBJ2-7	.	CASSLRRFETYEQYF	TGTGCCAGCAGTCTAAGGAGATTCGAAACCTACGAGCAGTACTTC
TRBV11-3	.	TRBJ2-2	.	CASTDRPGELFF	TGTGCCAGCACCGACAGGCCCGGGGAGCTGTTTTTT
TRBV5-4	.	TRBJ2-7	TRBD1	CASSSTGGSYEQYF	TGTGCCAGCAGCTCGACAGGGGGCTCCTACGAGCAGTACTTC
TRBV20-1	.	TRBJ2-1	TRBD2	CSATGTTEMEQFF	TGCAGTGCTACAGGGACTACCGAAATGGAGCAGTTCTTC
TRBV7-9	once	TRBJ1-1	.	CAADFAGGGTEAFF	TGTGCCGCAGATTTTGCGGGGGGTGGGACTGAAGCTTTCTTT
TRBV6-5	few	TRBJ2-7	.	CASSYIGDTYEQYF	TGTGCCAGCAGTTACATAGGAGATACCTACGAGCAGTACTTC
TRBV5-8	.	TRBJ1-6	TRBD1	CASSLDQGGLHNSPLHF	TGTGCCAGCAGCTTGGATCAGGGGGGATTACATAATTCACCCCTCCACTTT
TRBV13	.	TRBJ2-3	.	CASSLDREDTQYF	TGTGCCAGCAGCTTAGATAGGGAGGATACGCAGTATTTT
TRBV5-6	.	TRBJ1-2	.	CASSLGAPGPVGGYTF	TGTGCCAGCAGCTTGGGGGCTCCGGGCCCCGTAGGAGGCTACACCTTC
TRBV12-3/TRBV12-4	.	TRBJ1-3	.	CASRLPLGPHSGNTIYF	TGTGCCAGCAGACTCCCTCTGGGTCCACACTCTGGAAACACCATATATTTT
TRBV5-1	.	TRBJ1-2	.	CASSLGLNYGYTF	TGCGCCAGCAGCTTGGGATTGAACTATGGCTACACCTTC
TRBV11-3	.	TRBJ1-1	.	CASSLEQGMNTEAFF	TGTGCCAGCAGCTTAGAGCAGGGGATGAACACTGAAGCTTTCTTT
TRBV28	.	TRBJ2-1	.	CASSLSRGGNEQFF	TGTGCCAGCAGTTTGAGCAGGGGGGGTAATGAGCAGTTCTTC
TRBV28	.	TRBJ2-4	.	CASSFQVAKNIQYF	TGTGCCAGCAGTTTCCAGGTTGCCAAAAACATTCAGTACTTC
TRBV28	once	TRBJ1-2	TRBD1	CASTTFWGQTYGYTF	TGTGCCAGCACTACCTTTTGGGGACAGACCTATGGCTACACCTTC
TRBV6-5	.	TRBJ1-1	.	CASSYRGLNTEAFF	TGTGCCAGCAGTTACCGGGGCCTGAACACTGAAGCTTTCTTT
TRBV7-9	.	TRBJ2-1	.	CASSPLELREQFF	TGTGCCAGCAGCCCACTGGAACTCCGTGAGCAGTTCTTC
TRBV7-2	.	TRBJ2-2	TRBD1	CASSLLQGDGELFF	TGTGCCAGCAGCCTCCTACAGGGGGACGGGGAGCTGTTTTTT
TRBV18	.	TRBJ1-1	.	CASSPPNDRGEAFF	TGTGCCAGCTCACCACCGAACGACAGAGGTGAAGCTTTCTTT